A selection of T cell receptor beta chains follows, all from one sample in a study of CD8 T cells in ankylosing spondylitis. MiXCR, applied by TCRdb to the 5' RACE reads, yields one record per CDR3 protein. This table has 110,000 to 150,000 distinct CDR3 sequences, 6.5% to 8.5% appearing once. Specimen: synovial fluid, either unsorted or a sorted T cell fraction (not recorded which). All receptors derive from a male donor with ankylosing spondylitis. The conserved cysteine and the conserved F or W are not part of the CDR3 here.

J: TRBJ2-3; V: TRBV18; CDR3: ASRDSVSTDTQY
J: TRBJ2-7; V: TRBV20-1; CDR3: SATGTAEQY
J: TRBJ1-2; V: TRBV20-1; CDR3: SATPGTGAYGYT
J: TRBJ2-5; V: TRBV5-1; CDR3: ASGLMTAEYQETQY
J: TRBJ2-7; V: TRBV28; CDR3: ASSLLAPYEQY
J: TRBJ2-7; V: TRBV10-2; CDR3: ASSEQRNSYEQY
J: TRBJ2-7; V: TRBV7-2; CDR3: ASSLRSERPYEQY
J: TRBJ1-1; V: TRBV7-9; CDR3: ASSFDRNSAEAF
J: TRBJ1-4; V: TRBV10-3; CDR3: ASTGRANEKLF
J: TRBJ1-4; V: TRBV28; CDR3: ASGILQGGKKLF
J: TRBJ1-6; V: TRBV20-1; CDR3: SAKDGAGGSSPLH
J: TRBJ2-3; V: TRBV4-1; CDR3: ASSRDRGSDTQY
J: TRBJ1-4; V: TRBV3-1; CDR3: ASRRVGYEKLF
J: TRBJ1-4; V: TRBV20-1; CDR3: SALLTTDPTNEKLF
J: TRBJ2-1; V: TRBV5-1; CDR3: ASSRIRDYSYNEQF
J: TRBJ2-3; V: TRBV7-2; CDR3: ASSPLLDTQY
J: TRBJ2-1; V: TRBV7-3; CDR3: ASSFSGGPYNEQF
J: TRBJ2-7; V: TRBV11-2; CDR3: ASSLGSGGAYEQY
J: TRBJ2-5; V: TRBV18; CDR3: ASSPEFPRQETQY
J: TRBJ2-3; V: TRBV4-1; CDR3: ASSQEGRAADTQY
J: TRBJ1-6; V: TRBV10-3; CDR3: AATGAVDNSPLH
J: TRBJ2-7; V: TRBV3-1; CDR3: ASSQEFREYEQY
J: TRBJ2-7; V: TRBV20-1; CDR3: SARQASYEQY
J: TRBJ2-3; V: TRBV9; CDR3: ASSVVGSGQGTDTQY
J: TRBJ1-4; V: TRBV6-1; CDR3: ASSTPSKTGSNEKLF
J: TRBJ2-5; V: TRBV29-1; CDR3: SGGYETQY
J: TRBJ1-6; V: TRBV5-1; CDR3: ASSVDRGNSPLH
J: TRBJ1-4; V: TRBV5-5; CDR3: ASRWALWGEKLF